This TCR beta chain originates from a study of blood T cell repertoires in COVID-19. Study at large: Samples representing acute and convalescent COVID-19 were sourced from the United States, Italy and Spain. T cells, B-cell-depleted T cells, or PBMCs supplied cDNA or gDNA.

The CDR3 sequence is 16 residues long. Germline V lookup: CDR1 MDHEN, CDR2 SYDVKM. Trimming cost V 7 bases and J 2 bases, with 15 bases left between them. Original methodology: Cell counts per sample came from amplifying reference gene primers. Using immunoSEQ multiplex PCR, the repertoire was profiled, and TCRdb retains in-frame clones only, with some absent. The DNA was the basis for D and trimming; V, J and clone size are from that table. The table includes 90,000 to 120,000 clones, about two thirds detected once. This chain joins TRBV28 and TRBJ1-6; D gene unclear. Sequencing input: peripheral blood. This sequence originates from a woman aged 40 to 50 with acute or convalescent COVID-19. DNA for the CDR3: TGTGCCAGCACCCCCGACACAGTCACCTATAATTCACCCCTCCACTTT. This translates into CASTPDTVTYNSPLHF.